The clone carrying this T cell receptor beta chain was detected once. This sample was taken from a study of blood T cell repertoires in COVID-19. Study-level information: COVID-19 samples, acute and convalescent, were from the United States, Italy and Spain. PBMCs, B-cell-depleted T cells, or T cells provided the cDNA or gDNA that made up the material.

Germline CDR1 reads SGHTA; CDR2 reads FQGNSA. V trimming: 6 bases; J trimming: 7 bases; junction bases outside the gene matches: 14. This CDR3 is 16 amino acids long. Assay: immunoSEQ multiplex PCR; the TCRdb copy retains only in-frame clones and omits some. The top ten clones hold just over 2% of a sample with roughly 120,000 clones, 90% to 95% of them seen once. Source material: peripheral blood. The sequence derives from a man aged 50 to 59 with COVID-19, enrolled during active disease. The chain carries TRBV7-2 and TRBJ2-7, with TRBD2 identical over 11 bases. CDR3 nucleotides: TGTGCCAGCAGACCATCCCCGACTAGCGGGATTAGGGAGCAGTACTTC. As protein: CASRPSPTSGIREQYF.